One TCR beta chain is described in this entry. The antigen remains undetermined. At one end, the junction sequence differs from germline, possibly due to a read error. These data come from a study of cytomegalovirus exposure and HLA in healthy donors. General observations from the study: Certain indistinguishable V segments, among them TRBV6-2 and TRBV6-3, were excluded. Investigators reported approximately 150 TCR beta chains as tied to cytomegalovirus. Later analysis revealed greater clonal expansion in HLA-associated TCR beta chains than in equally common others.

The CDR3 runs 13 residues. CDR1 SSHAT and CDR2 FNYEAQ come from the germline V gene (reference sequence). PCR involved 60 Vbeta and 13 Jbeta primers. TCRdb's copy holds only in-frame clones and misses some; the assay was immunoSEQ multiplex PCR. This sample has about 99,000 clones, with 76% found just once. This sequence joins TRBV7-7 and TRBJ2-5, with D possibly matching TRBD1 (6 bases). This TCR was recovered from a young woman in good health and CMV-seropositive. Specimen: PBMCs. CDR3 in amino acids: CASSSQEGGTQYF. CDR3 nucleotides: TGTGCTAGCAGCAGCCAGGAAGGGGGGACCCAGTACTTC.